This T cell receptor beta chain was identified in a study of tumor-infiltrating lymphocytes in primary liver carcinoma. Regarding the study as a whole: Significantly greater top-250-clone fractions characterized tumors relative to blood (p = 0.039).

Each 20-30 mg portion of unsorted bulk tissue served as the source for co-extraction of RNA and DNA. This clonotype was seen just once. Its antigen remains unknown. A read error may explain this, as a much larger clone is one base away. With roughly 540 ng total RNA as template and a constant-region primer, TCR beta cDNA was made. Three nested multiplex PCR rounds of slightly modified ARM-PCR generated TCR beta libraries. TCRdb passed the multiplex PCR reads through MiXCR, listing each CDR3 protein once. The data contain tens of thousands of distinct CDR3 sequences, 60% to 80% of them singletons. This receptor was identified in a woman aged 25 to 39 with primary liver carcinoma and hepatitis B virus infection. Sample: tumor-adjacent normal liver tissue.

CDR3 protein: CASSLGGLGGGTEVFF. The CDR3 region has the DNA TGTGCCAGCAGCTTAGGGGGATTGGGGGGGGGCACTGAAGTTTTCTTT. This chain connects TRBV7-9 to TRBJ1-1, with D possibly TRBD1 on 6 matching bases. The CDR3 loop spans 16 amino acids. The germline V gene has CDR1 SEHNR and CDR2 FQNEAQ (reference sequence). The complete variable domain, with remaining parts taken from reference TRBV7-9 and TRBJ1-1, reads DTGVSQNPRHKITKRGQNVTFRCDPISEHNRLYWYRQTLGQGPEFLTYFQNEAQLEKSRLLSDRFSAERPKGSFSTLEIQRTEQGDSAMYLCASSLGGLGGGTEVFFGQGTRLTVV.